Shown below are 10 T cell receptor beta chains from a single sample sequenced in a study of siplizumab effects on memory and regulatory T cells. Clones were sequenced by immunoSEQ multiplex PCR, and TCRdb holds only the in-frame ones, with some missing. There are 50,000 or so clones in the sample; roughly 93% occur only once, and roughly two fifths lies in the top ten. Sequencing input: CD8+ T cells sorted from blood. The source of these receptors is a human donor in good health.

The V call is TRBV29-1, the J call TRBJ1-2, with a tentative D call TRBD1 (5 bases). From germline, CDR1 is SQVTM and CDR2 ANQGSEA. Trimming pared 6 bases from V and 5 bases from J, leaving 22 bases between. CDR3 size: 15 residues. Here the CDR3 reads CSVASWGSLFYGYTF. CDR3 in DNA: TGCAGCGTCGCGTCCTGGGGGTCCCTTTTTTATGGCTACACCTTC.

The chain employs TRBV7-9 and TRBJ2-1; 12 bases align to TRBD2. Germline lookup yields CDR1 SEHNR and CDR2 FQNEAQ (reference sequence). With 5 bases clipped from V and 7 bases from J, the junction kept 9 bases outside the gene matches. The CDR3 sequence is 16 residues long. The CDR3 sequence: CASSPTSGRRKNEQFF. In DNA, the CDR3 is TGTGCCAGCAGCCCGACTAGCGGGAGAAGAAAGAATGAGCAGTTCTTC.

The genes are TRBV11-3 and TRBJ1-4; D perhaps matches TRBD1 (6 bases). V shed 4 bases and J shed 4 bases, with 13 bases lying between them. The CDR3 sequence is 15 residues long. Germline lookup yields CDR1 SGHNT and CDR2 YENEEA. The CDR3 DNA sequence: TGTGCCAGCAGCTCCTTGGGGACAAGTAATGAAAAACTGTTTTTT. Its protein product is CASSSLGTSNEKLFF.

The chain links TRBV6-1 to TRBJ1-5; the D gene is possibly TRBD1 (6 bases). This CDR3 comprises 16 residues. The V end was cut by 4 bases, the J end by 0 bases, with 13 bases between. Germline V gene data show CDR1 as MNHNS and CDR2 as SASEGT. The DNA for the CDR3 is TGTGCCAGCAGTGCGTACAGGGAACATAGCAATCAGCCCCAGCATTTT. It encodes CASSAYREHSNQPQHF.

The rearrangement links TRBV7-9 to TRBJ2-5; D is ambiguous. The germline CDR1 and CDR2 sequences are SEHNR and FQNEAQ (reference sequence). CDR3 size: 12 residues. The ends were cut back, 5 bases at V and 3 bases at J, with 7 bases in the middle. The CDR3 reads CASSRTEETQYF. CDR3 bases: TGTGCCAGCAGCCGGACGGAAGAGACCCAGTACTTC.

The rearrangement uses TRBV4-1 and TRBJ2-7; D assignment may be TRBD1 or TRBD2 (5 bases each). This CDR3 region has 15 residues. The germline CDR1 and CDR2 sequences are MGHRA and YSYEKL. Trimming left V 0 bases short and J 7 bases short, with 16 bases between. CDR3 DNA sequence: TGCGCCAGCAGCCAAGATCGCCGGGGCCCGGGGGAGCAGTACTTC. Amino acids: CASSQDRRGPGEQYF.

The rearrangement links TRBV13 to TRBJ1-6; D is possibly TRBD1 (6 bases). Trimming stripped 5 bases from V and 8 bases from J, with 13 bases between. This CDR3 comprises 14 residues. The germline V gene has CDR1 PRHDT and CDR2 FYEKMQ (reference sequence). The DNA of the CDR3 is TGTGCCAGCAGCCAACAGGGAGGAGATTCACCCCTCCACTTT. It specifies CASSQQGGDSPLHF.

V usage is TRBV5-1 and J usage is TRBJ2-1; TRBD2 matches 9 bases. V dropped 7 bases and J dropped 8; count of bases not matched to a gene: 13. CDR3 size: 15 residues. Germline V lookup: CDR1 SGHRS, CDR2 YFSETQ. The CDR3 reads CASAQAGGPGDEQFF. The CDR3 DNA reads TGCGCCAGCGCCCAGGCGGGAGGGCCAGGAGATGAGCAGTTCTTC.

J is TRBJ2-7 and V is TRBV7-9, with 11 bases that match TRBD1. The CDR3 is 17 residues long. The trim removed 4 bases at V and 6 bases at J, leaving 14 bases unmatched. CDR1 is SEHNR, CDR2 FQNEAQ, per germline (reference sequence). CDR3 amino acids: CASSSTGQGAQFSEQYF. The CDR3 nucleotides read TGTGCCAGCAGCTCGACAGGACAGGGGGCGCAGTTTTCCGAGCAGTACTTC.

V is TRBV21-1 and J is TRBJ2-7; TRBD2, the D gene given by the table, was not confirmed from the DNA. TRBV21-1 has pseudogene status. The length of the CDR3 is 12 residues. CDR3: CASSLVFYEQYF. CDR3 DNA sequence: TGTGCCAGCAGCTTAGTGTTCTACGAGCAGTACTTC.